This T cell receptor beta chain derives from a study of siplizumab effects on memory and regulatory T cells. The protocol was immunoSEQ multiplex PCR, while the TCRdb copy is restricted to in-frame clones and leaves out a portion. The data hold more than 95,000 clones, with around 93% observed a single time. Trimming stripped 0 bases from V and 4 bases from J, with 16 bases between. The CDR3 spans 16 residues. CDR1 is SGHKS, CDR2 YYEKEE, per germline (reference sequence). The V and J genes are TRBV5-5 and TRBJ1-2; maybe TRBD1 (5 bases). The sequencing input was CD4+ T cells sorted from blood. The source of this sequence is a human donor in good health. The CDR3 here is CASSLVSSGGSYGYTF. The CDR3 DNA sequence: TGTGCCAGCAGCTTGGTATCTTCGGGGGGGAGCTATGGCTACACCTTC. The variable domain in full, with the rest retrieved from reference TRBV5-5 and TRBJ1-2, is DAGVTQSPTHLIKTRGQQVTLRCSPISGHKSVSWYQQVLGQGPQFIFQYYEKEERGRGNFPDRFSARQFPNYSSELNVNALLLGDSALYLCASSLVSSGGSYGYTFGSGTRLTVV.